This TCR beta chain appears in the sequencing data of a study of T cell repertoires in cytomegalovirus infection. Study overall: It can be stated that public TCR beta signatures indicated CMV infection as well as a matching HLA type. Study-wide results and limits: CMV-specific TCR beta clonotypes restricted by HLA-C were the ones dominating the ex vivo response.

The table lists this clonotype with a few counts. Its antigen is unknown. V shed 5 bases and J shed 8 bases, with 22 bases lying between them. CDR3 length equals 15 residues. The germline V gene encodes CDR1 SGHDN and CDR2 FVKESK. TCRdb ran MiXCR on the reads and lists one entry per CDR3 protein. The profile covers approximately 190,000 distinct CDR3 sequences, with 7.5% to 10% appearing a single time and approximately 4.2% taken by the ten largest. Specimen: PBMCs. The chain couples TRBV14 to TRBJ2-7, with D perhaps TRBD1 or TRBD2 (5 bases each). The receptor was derived from a human donor in good health (CMV status not recorded). Some clones in this sample may be carry-over from other donors' samples. The CDR3 here is CASSALGGGGLKQYF. The CDR3 DNA reads as TGTGCCAGCAGCGCCCTTGGGGGTGGAGGCCTCAAGCAGTACTTC.